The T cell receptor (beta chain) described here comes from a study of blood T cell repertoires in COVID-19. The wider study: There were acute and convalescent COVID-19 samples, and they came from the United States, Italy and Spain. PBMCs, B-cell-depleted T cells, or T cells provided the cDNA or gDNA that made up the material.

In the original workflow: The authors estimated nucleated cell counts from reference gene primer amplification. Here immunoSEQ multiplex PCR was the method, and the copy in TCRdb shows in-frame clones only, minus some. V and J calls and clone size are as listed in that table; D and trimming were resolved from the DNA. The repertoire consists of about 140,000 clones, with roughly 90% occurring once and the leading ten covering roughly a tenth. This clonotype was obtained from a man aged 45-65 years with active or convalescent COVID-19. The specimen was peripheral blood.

The CDR3: CATGAAINEQFF. In nucleotides, the CDR3 is TGTGCCACTGGTGCTGCTATCAATGAGCAGTTCTTC. The gene calls are TRBV6-5 and TRBJ2-1, with D hard to call. The ends were cut back, 10 bases at V and 6 bases at J, with 13 bases in the middle. Germline V lookup: CDR1 MNHEY, CDR2 SVGAGI. The CDR3 consists of 12 residues.